Listed here are 10 T cell receptor beta chains from one sample, sequenced in a study of OX40 agonist ivuxolimab in advanced cancers. Here immunoSEQ multiplex PCR was the method, and the copy in TCRdb shows in-frame clones only, minus some. The repertoire holds 95,000 to 110,000 clones, under 95% seen once, with 1.2% in the top ten. The specimen comprised CD4+ or CD8+ T cells sorted from blood, sampled in a trial of the OX40 agonist ivuxolimab. All receptors come from an adult with an advanced solid tumor such as melanoma, head and neck, liver or kidney cancer.

The chain uses TRBV5-1 and TRBJ2-1, with D unclear. This CDR3 is built from 13 residues. Looked up from germline, CDR1 is SGHRS and CDR2 is YFSETQ. Trimming took off 0 bases at V and 7 bases at J, with 8 bases between the two ends. The CDR3 sequence: CASSLVVGNEQFF. CDR3 sequence (DNA): TGCGCCAGCAGCTTGGTAGTCGGGAATGAGCAGTTCTTC.

The chain uses TRBV6-6 and TRBJ2-3, with D perhaps matching TRBD2 (5 bases). From germline, CDR1 is MNHNY and CDR2 SVGAGI (reference sequence). V shed 7 bases and J shed 0 bases, with 11 bases lying between them. The CDR3 runs to 14 residues. The CDR3 loop reads CASTPGLSTDTQYF. The CDR3 coding sequence is TGTGCCAGCACCCCCGGACTGAGCACAGATACGCAGTATTTT.

As to this clone: This sample also contains other DNA sequences that code for the same CDR3. This chain connects TRBV6-1 to TRBJ1-5, with TRBD1 identical over 7 bases. Germline CDR1 and CDR2: MNHNS and SASEGT. The length of the CDR3 is 13 residues. The V gene end was trimmed by 4 bases and the J gene end by 7 bases; junction bases not matched to a gene: 4. CDR3 sequence: CASSGQGGQPQHF. CDR3 bases: TGTGCCAGCAGTGGACAGGGAGGCCAGCCCCAGCATTTT.

This chain connects TRBV28 to TRBJ2-7; TRBD2 aligns across 9 bases. The CDR3 extends over 16 amino acids. Per germline, CDR1 MDHEN and CDR2 SYDVKM. The ends lost 5 bases at V and 5 bases at J; junction bases unmatched: 13. The DNA of the CDR3 is TGTGCCAGCAGTCTTTCGCGGGGGGGGGAGGGCCACGAGCAGTACTTC. Its translation: CASSLSRGGEGHEQYF.

This sequence joins TRBV7-2 and TRBJ1-2; TRBD1 matches 9 bases. CDR1 is SGHTA, CDR2 FQGNSA, per germline. V lost 1 base to trimming and J lost 5 bases; unmatched junction nucleotides: 2. The CDR3 has 14 amino acids. The CDR3 region is CASSLEGQGYGYTF. The CDR3 DNA sequence: TGTGCCAGCAGCTTAGAGGGACAGGGATATGGCTACACCTTC. Together with reference TRBV7-2 and TRBJ1-2, the CDR3 gives the full variable domain: GAGVSQSPSNKVTEKGKDVELRCDPISGHTALYWYRQSLGQGLEFLIYFQGNSAPDKSGLPSDRFSAERTGGSVSTLTIQRTQQEDSAVYLCASSLEGQGYGYTFGSGTRLTVV.

This chain joins TRBV10-3 and TRBJ1-5; no clear D gene. Trimming stripped 0 bases from V and 1 base from J, with 19 bases between. Germline values: CDR1 ENHRY, CDR2 SYGVKD. This CDR3 comprises 19 residues. In nucleotides, the CDR3 is TGTGCCATCAGTGAGTCCAGTGGATTACGACTTCCGAGCAATCAGCCCCAGCATTTT. Its translation: CAISESSGLRLPSNQPQHF.

V is TRBV9 and J is TRBJ1-1, with unresolved D. Germline V gene sequence: CDR1 SGDLS, CDR2 YYNGEE. The CDR3 spans 12 residues. With 0 bases removed from V and 8 bases from J, the gap between germline ends came to 8 bases. The CDR3 DNA reads TGTGCCAGCAGCGTAGAATTCGGGGAAGCTTTCTTT. Protein sequence: CASSVEFGEAFF.

This rearrangement joins TRBV6-9 to TRBJ1-1; D is uncertain. Trimming cost V 4 bases and J 1 base, with 13 bases left between them. This CDR3 is built from 15 residues. In germline, CDR1 is MNHGY, CDR2 SVAAGI. Written as DNA, the CDR3 is TGTGCCAGCAGTTGCAATCCCGGACGGAACACTGAAGCTTTCTTT. Protein product: CASSCNPGRNTEAFF.

The rearrangement links TRBV2 to TRBJ1-1; 10 bases are a match to TRBD1. Unmatched junction bases numbered 4, after V lost 8 bases and J lost 4 bases. Germline V CDR1 and CDR2: SNHLY, FYNNEI. The CDR3 extends over 13 amino acids. The CDR3 sequence: CASGDRGATEAFF. The CDR3 DNA is TGTGCCAGCGGGGACAGGGGTGCCACTGAAGCTTTCTTT.

The chain carries TRBV25-1 and TRBJ1-1; 7 nucleotides agree with TRBD1. Germline CDR1 is MGHDK and CDR2 is SYGVNS. The CDR3 is 14 amino acids. J gave up 4 bases and V 4 bases, and 6 bases lay outside the gene matches. The CDR3 coding sequence is TGTGCCAGCAGTGTCACGACAGGGCGCACTGAAGCTTTCTTT. This codes for CASSVTTGRTEAFF. The full variable domain, its missing parts supplied by reference TRBV25-1 and TRBJ1-1, is EADIYQTPRYLVIGTGKKITLECSQTMGHDKMYWYQQDPGMELHLIHYSYGVNSTEKGDLSSESTVSRIRTEHFPLTLESARPSHTSQYLCASSVTTGRTEAFFGQGTRLTVV.